These 15 T cell receptor beta chains share one sample of origin, sequenced in a study of T cell repertoires in cytomegalovirus infection. TCRdb re-called the reads with MiXCR, one entry per CDR3 protein. The sample comprises almost 500,000 distinct CDR3 sequences, about 10% of which are singletons, and roughly a tenth rests with the top ten. Sample: PBMCs. Receptors originate from a human donor in good health (CMV status not recorded). Some clones in this sample may be carry-over from other donors' samples.

V gene TRBV27 combines with J gene TRBJ2-7; D remains ambiguous. CDR1 is MNHEY and CDR2 is SMNVEV in the germline V gene (reference sequence). V lost 3 bases and J 2 bases, leaving 14 bases between the germline ends. The CDR3 is 15 amino acids. This CDR3 reads CASSFGPPGAYEQYF. CDR3 DNA: TGTGCCAGCAGTTTTGGACCTCCCGGAGCCTACGAGCAGTACTTC.

This clonotype occurred many times. This chain connects TRBV6-1 to TRBJ1-5; 10 nucleotides align to TRBD1. V lost 6 bases to trimming and J lost 5 bases; unmatched junction nucleotides: 7. This CDR3 has 15 amino acids. CDR1 is MNHNS and CDR2 is SASEGT in the germline V gene. Here the CDR3 reads CASRTLTGGHQPQHF. DNA for the CDR3: TGTGCCAGCAGGACTTTGACAGGGGGCCATCAGCCCCAGCATTTT.

This clonotype has a count of ten or more. This sequence joins TRBV5-1 and TRBJ2-6; tentatively, D is TRBD1 (5 bases). Per germline, CDR1 SGHRS and CDR2 YFSETQ. This CDR3 region has 17 residues. V shed 1 base and J shed 2 bases, with 13 bases lying between them. The CDR3, as DNA: TGCGCCAGCAGCTTGAATCAGGGTGGGGCTGGGGCCAACGTCCTGACTTTC. Translated, it gives CASSLNQGGAGANVLTF.

This clonotype was observed at least ten times. The chain is built from TRBV5-6 and TRBJ2-5; 9 bases map to TRBD1. Germline V CDR1 and CDR2: SGHDT, YYEEEE. The CDR3 runs 11 residues. Trimming took 7 bases from V and 5 from J; bases not matched to a gene: 0. DNA of the CDR3: TGTGCCAGCGACAGGGGGGAGACCCAGTACTTC. Encoded protein: CASDRGETQYF.

In this sample, this clonotype turned up many times. V usage is TRBV5-4 and J usage is TRBJ2-7, with TRBD2 matching 9 bases. The V gene end was trimmed by 6 bases and the J gene end by 0 bases; junction bases not matched to a gene: 13. CDR3 length: 17 amino acids. Germline V gene data show CDR1 as SGHNT and CDR2 as YYREEE (reference sequence). The CDR3 DNA reads TGTGCCAGCACCTACTGGGCTAGCGGGATATCCTCCTACGAGCAGTACTTC. Amino acids: CASTYWASGISSYEQYF.

This clonotype has more than one count but fewer than ten. The DNA of the CDR3 is TGCAGTGCTAGAGATCTAGGGGAAAGGAACACTGAAGCTTTCTTT. Its translation is CSARDLGERNTEAFF. This chain connects TRBV20-1 to TRBJ1-1; possible D gene TRBD1, 5 bases. Germline V gene data show CDR1 as DFQATT and CDR2 as SNEGSKA (reference sequence). V shed 0 bases and J shed 1 base, with 12 bases lying between them. The CDR3 totals 15 residues.

The V and J genes are TRBV28 and TRBJ1-2, with 11 positions matching TRBD1. The CDR3 has 16 amino acids. Germline CDR1 reads MDHEN; CDR2 reads SYDVKM. V dropped 5 bases and J dropped 3; count of bases not matched to a gene: 8. The CDR3 loop is CASSDLGGQGDYGYTF. The CDR3 DNA sequence: TGTGCCAGCAGTGACTTGGGGGGACAGGGGGACTATGGCTACACCTTC.

This clonotype was seen many times. DNA of the CDR3: TGTGCCAGCACTCTAGCGGGAGTTGAACACGAGCAGTACTTC. It translates to CASTLAGVEHEQYF. V is TRBV12-3 or TRBV12-4 and J is TRBJ2-7, with 10 bases that match TRBD2. Unmatched junction bases numbered 8, after V lost 7 bases and J lost 5 bases. The CDR3 runs 14 residues.

This clonotype was seen many times. The chain joins TRBV10-3 to TRBJ2-1; 10 positions match TRBD2. CDR1 and CDR2 (germline): ENHRY, SYGVKD. This CDR3 contains 18 residues. Unmatched junction bases numbered 15, after V lost 6 bases and J lost 4 bases. Written as DNA, the CDR3 is TGTGCCATCAGGGGCGGAAGGAGTAGCGGGGGGTCATACAATGAGCAGTTCTTC. It translates to CAIRGGRSSGGSYNEQFF.

This chain links TRBV18 with TRBJ1-2; unclear D gene. Trimming stripped 3 bases from V and 2 bases from J, with 7 bases between. Looked up from germline, CDR1 is KGHSH and CDR2 is LQKENI. This CDR3 has 13 amino acids. The DNA for the CDR3 is TGTGCCAGCTCACCCGCCACGAACTATGGCTACACCTTC. Its translation: CASSPATNYGYTF.

In this sample, this clonotype turned up many times. The V call is TRBV12-3 or TRBV12-4, the J call TRBJ1-1, with D perhaps matching TRBD1 (5 bases). CDR3 length: 14 residues. The germline V and J ends were trimmed by 10 bases and 6 bases, with 21 bases remaining between them. This CDR3 reads CATLPGRVQAEAFF. Here the CDR3 DNA reads TGTGCCACCCTCCCCGGCAGGGTCCAAGCTGAAGCTTTCTTT.

This clonotype has only a few counts. This sequence joins TRBV6-5 and TRBJ1-1; TRBD1 might be the D (5 bases). The CDR3 spans 15 residues. CDR1 MNHEY and CDR2 SVGAGI come from the germline V gene. V was pared by 0 bases and J by 11 bases, with 19 bases between. CDR3 region: CASSYSPRDSRGAFF. The DNA of the CDR3 is TGTGCCAGCAGTTACTCCCCCCGGGACTCGAGGGGCGCTTTCTTT.

The chain recombines TRBV12-3 or TRBV12-4 with TRBJ2-1, with D maybe TRBD1 (5 bases). V lost 5 bases and J lost 2, with 10 bases in between. The CDR3 loop spans 14 amino acids. In nucleotides, the CDR3 is TGTGCCAGCAGTCCCCCAGGGACCTACAATGAGCAGTTCTTC. Its translation is CASSPPGTYNEQFF.

As to this clonotype: The conserved closing phenylalanine or tryptophan is absent in this CDR3, likely reflecting a read error. The rearrangement links TRBV4-2 to TRBJ2-1, with a tentative D call TRBD2 (6 bases). V was shortened by 0 bases and J by 10 bases, with 19 bases between the two germline ends. The CDR3 loop spans 16 amino acids. The V gene's germline CDR1 is LGHNA and CDR2 YNFKEQ. The CDR3 spells CASSQDLTEPRGEQFS. In nucleotides, the CDR3 is TGTGCCAGCAGCCAAGATCTGACAGAACCCCGGGGGGAGCAGTTCTCC.

The table lists this clonotype with many counts. V usage is TRBV11-1 and J usage is TRBJ2-5; D remains ambiguous. Germline lookup yields CDR1 SGHAT and CDR2 FQDESV (reference sequence). The V end lost 2 bases, the J end lost 3 bases, and 10 bases lay between the germline ends. There are 14 residues in the CDR3. In nucleotides, the CDR3 is TGTGCCAGCAGCTTAAACGGGTGGAAAGAGACCCAGTACTTC. Protein sequence: CASSLNGWKETQYF.